These 25 T cell receptor beta chains originate from one sample sequenced in a study of tumour-infiltrating T cells in Burkitt lymphoma. The table came from immunoSEQ multiplex PCR; TCRdb's copy has only in-frame clones and leaves some out. This sample has some 5,000 clones; roughly 11% occur once, and the top ten carry more than 2%. Sequenced: tumor tissue. The receptors come from a human donor with diffuse large B-cell lymphoma.

The chain employs TRBV5-4 and TRBJ2-2, with D uncertain. V was cut by 6 bases and J by 1 base, with 10 bases left in between. CDR3 length: 14 amino acids. Germline CDR1 reads SGHNT; CDR2 reads YYREEE (reference sequence). The CDR3 nucleotides are TGTGCCAGCACCGCGGAAGGGAACACCGGGGAGCTGTTTTTT. It is translated as CASTAEGNTGELFF.

The chain is built from TRBV4-1 and TRBJ2-1; TRBD1 aligns across 8 bases. V was pared by 10 bases and J by 7 bases, with 9 bases of the junction left unmatched. The germline V gene encodes CDR1 MGHRA and CDR2 YSYEKL. This CDR3 spans 13 amino acids. As DNA, the CDR3 is TGCGCCATCTCCCGGACAGGGTGGAATGAGCAGTTCTTC. Its translation is CAISRTGWNEQFF.

The CDR3 spells CASNRGDSLAEAFF. The CDR3 DNA sequence: TGTGCCAGTAACCGGGGTGACAGTCTCGCTGAAGCTTTCTTT. The chain combines TRBV19 with TRBJ1-1; a weak D match, TRBD1 (5 bases). Germline V lookup: CDR1 LNHDA, CDR2 SQIVND (reference sequence). Trimming shortened V by 7 bases and J by 6 bases, and 18 bases separated the two germline ends. This CDR3 spans 14 amino acids.

There are a few counts of this clone. J is TRBJ1-2 and V is TRBV5-4, with D possibly matching TRBD1 (5 bases). V lost 2 bases to trimming and J lost 4 bases, with 15 bases between them. Germline V lookup: CDR1 SGHNT, CDR2 YYREEE (reference sequence). This CDR3 comprises 15 residues. CDR3 coding DNA: TGTGCCAGCAGCTTCGGGGGACTTCCGTCCTATGGCTACACCTTC. Protein sequence: CASSFGGLPSYGYTF.

The genes are TRBV5-6 and TRBJ1-1; D might be TRBD1 (5 bases). V was trimmed by 6 bases and J by 3 bases, leaving 15 bases between them. CDR1 and CDR2 from the germline V gene are SGHDT and YYEEEE. This CDR3 spans 14 amino acids. The CDR3 DNA reads as TGTGCCAGCACCCTTCGGGGCGATTACACTGAAGCTTTCTTT. This gives the protein CASTLRGDYTEAFF.

This chain connects TRBV6-6 to TRBJ1-6; D perhaps matches TRBD1 (6 bases). Trimming left V 6 bases short and J 7 bases short, with 13 bases between. Per germline, CDR1 MNHNY and CDR2 SVGAGI (reference sequence). The CDR3 spans 14 residues. The CDR3, as DNA: TGTGCCAGCAGCCCCACAGGGCAGAATTCACCCCTCCACTTT. Translation: CASSPTGQNSPLHF.

This clone was observed a handful of times. The sample has other DNA sequences that encode this CDR3 too. The chain employs TRBV4-1 and TRBJ2-7, with a possible D match to TRBD1 (6 bases). V was clipped by 5 bases and J by 2 bases, with 10 bases between them. Germline lookup yields CDR1 MGHRA and CDR2 YSYEKL. This CDR3 has 13 amino acids. CDR3: CASSAQGTYEQYF. The CDR3 coding sequence is TGCGCCAGCAGCGCCCAGGGGACCTACGAGCAGTACTTC.

This clone has just a few counts. The V call is TRBV6-5, the J call TRBJ1-5; D perhaps matches TRBD1 (5 bases). V lost 2 bases and J lost 1, with 12 bases in between. Germline V CDR1 and CDR2: MNHEY, SVGAGI. The CDR3 runs to 16 residues. The CDR3: CASSYRWAGSNQPQHF. The CDR3 DNA follows: TGTGCCAGCAGTTACCGGTGGGCAGGGAGCAATCAGCCCCAGCATTTT.

The CDR3 spells CASTLALAGVHNEQFF. Here the CDR3 DNA reads TGTGCCAGCACCCTGGCCCTAGCGGGGGTCCACAATGAGCAGTTCTTC. V usage is TRBV5-4 and J usage is TRBJ2-1; 10 nucleotides agree with TRBD2. From germline, CDR1 is SGHNT and CDR2 YYREEE (reference sequence). This CDR3 has 16 amino acids. Trimming cost V 6 bases and J 5 bases; bases outside gene matches: 11.

The chain carries TRBV7-9 and TRBJ1-4, with D tentatively TRBD1 (5 bases). The length of the CDR3 is 15 residues. Trimming left V 1 base short and J 5 bases short, with 11 bases between. The germline CDR1 and CDR2 sequences are SEHNR and FQNEAQ (reference sequence). The CDR3 loop is CASSLGQRDNEKLFF. Written as DNA, the CDR3 is TGTGCCAGCAGCTTAGGGCAAAGGGACAATGAAAAACTGTTTTTT.

A note on this clone: This sample includes further DNA sequences coding for the same CDR3. The chain carries TRBV28 and TRBJ1-6; D unresolved. V gave up 7 bases and J gave up 6 bases, with 13 bases separating them. This CDR3 has 14 amino acids. CDR1 MDHEN and CDR2 SYDVKM come from the germline V gene. CDR3 sequence: CASKFWGGNSPLHF. As DNA, the CDR3 is TGTGCCAGCAAGTTTTGGGGAGGTAATTCACCCCTCCACTTT.

This clone came up a few times. The chain is built from TRBV5-1 and TRBJ2-2; D gene uncertain. The germline CDR1 and CDR2 sequences are SGHRS and YFSETQ. V was shortened by 5 bases and J by 6 bases, with 11 bases between the two germline ends. There are 13 residues in the CDR3. The CDR3 sequence: CASSPGRAGELFF. The CDR3 region has the DNA TGCGCCAGCAGTCCTGGTAGAGCCGGGGAGCTGTTTTTT.

The chain employs TRBV18 and TRBJ1-1; 10 bases agree with TRBD1. From germline, CDR1 is KGHSH and CDR2 LQKENI. Trimming removed 3 bases from V and 0 bases from J; junction bases left unmatched: 7. The CDR3 sequence is 17 residues long. The CDR3 nucleotides are TGTGCCAGCTCACCCCCGACAGGGGGCCTAATGAACACTGAAGCTTTCTTT. It codes for CASSPPTGGLMNTEAFF.

The chain combines TRBV5-8 with TRBJ1-1; a weak D match, TRBD1 (5 bases). The CDR3 length is 15 residues. Trimming cost V 6 bases and J 5 bases, with 20 bases left between them. Looked up from germline, CDR1 is SGHTS and CDR2 is YDEGEE. CDR3 protein: CASTSKGRPRTEAFF. The CDR3 nucleotides are TGTGCCAGCACCTCCAAGGGACGGCCGCGAACTGAAGCTTTCTTT.

V usage is TRBV18 and J usage is TRBJ2-1; 8 positions match TRBD2. Per the germline V gene, CDR1 is KGHSH and CDR2 is LQKENI. V shed 0 bases, J shed 7 bases, and the junction held 8 bases outside the gene matches. The CDR3 consists of 16 residues. Here the CDR3 DNA reads TGTGCCAGCTCACCACCGAGCGGGGGATGGGGGAATGAGCAGTTCTTC. Translated, it gives CASSPPSGGWGNEQFF.

The genes are TRBV7-6 and TRBJ1-1; D is unclear. V was clipped by 4 bases and J by 0 bases, with 6 bases between them. CDR1 and CDR2 from the germline V gene are SGHVS and FNYEAQ. The CDR3 length is 13 residues. The CDR3 loop is CASSYGLNTEAFF. The CDR3 DNA follows: TGTGCCAGCAGCTACGGTTTGAACACTGAAGCTTTCTTT.

In its sample, this clone was seen a few times. The chain joins TRBV7-2 to TRBJ1-1; no clear D gene. This CDR3 spans 14 amino acids. Trimming removed 6 bases at V and 1 base at J, with 12 bases between. Germline assignment: CDR1 SGHTA and CDR2 FQGNSA. The CDR3 here is CASSSLDGNTEAFF. CDR3 DNA: TGTGCCAGCAGTTCCCTGGACGGGAACACTGAAGCTTTCTTT.

This clone came up a few times. The J gene is TRBJ2-2, the V gene TRBV6-1, with a possible D match to TRBD2 (7 bases). Germline CDR1 and CDR2: MNHNS and SASEGT. With 1 base removed from V and 7 bases from J, the gap between germline ends came to 13 bases. CDR3 length: 15 amino acids. The CDR3 protein is CASSEVAGEGGELFF. CDR3 nucleotides: TGTGCCAGCAGTGAAGTAGCAGGGGAGGGCGGGGAGCTGTTTTTT.

This clone came up a few times. The chain has TRBV10-2 and TRBJ1-2; 11 bases are a match to TRBD1. The CDR3 is 14 residues long. Germline CDR1 reads WSHSY; CDR2 reads SAAADI. The J segment lost 4 bases and the V segment lost 6 bases, leaving 4 bases of the junction unmatched. The DNA of the CDR3 is TGCGCCAGCAGGGGGACAGGGGGAAGCTATGGCTACACCTTC. The encoded protein is CASRGTGGSYGYTF.

There are a few counts of this clone. The V and J genes are TRBV13 and TRBJ2-7; tentatively, D is TRBD1 (5 bases). The germline gives CDR1 PRHDT, CDR2 FYEKMQ (reference sequence). The CDR3 is 14 residues long. The V gene lost 5 bases and the J gene lost 2 bases, with 13 bases spanning the gap. The CDR3 region has the DNA TGTGCCAGCAGCCCCAGGCAGGGTACCTACGAGCAGTACTTC. This encodes CASSPRQGTYEQYF.

This clone appeared a single time. V is TRBV29-1 and J is TRBJ2-1; D remains ambiguous. Germline V gene sequence: CDR1 SQVTM, CDR2 ANQGSEA. The V end was cut by 1 base, the J end by 7 bases, with 11 bases between. This CDR3 has 13 amino acids. The CDR3 here is CSVEGRPWNEQFF. Written as DNA, the CDR3 is TGCAGCGTTGAAGGAAGGCCGTGGAATGAGCAGTTCTTC.

This clone has more than one count but fewer than ten. This chain uses TRBV6-6 with TRBJ2-2; 9 bases are shared with TRBD2. The germline V gene has CDR1 MNHNY and CDR2 SVGAGI (reference sequence). The junction had 2 bases not matched to a gene; V was cut back by 0 bases and J by 6 bases. The CDR3 length is 15 residues. The CDR3 DNA follows: TGTGCCAGCAGTTACTCGGGGACTAGCCCCGGGGAGCTGTTTTTT. Its translation is CASSYSGTSPGELFF.

This clone was counted between two and nine times. This chain uses TRBV6-6 with TRBJ1-1; D might be TRBD1 (6 bases). V lost 6 bases to trimming and J lost 7 bases, with 15 bases between them. The CDR3 consists of 13 residues. The germline V gene encodes CDR1 MNHNY and CDR2 SVGAGI (reference sequence). The CDR3 nucleotides read TGTGCCAGCAGAGGGACACCCGATCTTGAAGCTTTCTTT. The encoded protein is CASRGTPDLEAFF.

The chain combines TRBV19 with TRBJ1-3, with D maybe TRBD1 (5 bases). The ends were cut back, 6 bases at V and 6 bases at J, with 6 bases in the middle. The CDR3 is 11 residues long. Germline V gene data show CDR1 as LNHDA and CDR2 as SQIVND (reference sequence). Here the CDR3 DNA reads TGTGCCAGTAGAGGGGAAAACACCATATATTTT. Translation gives CASRGENTIYF.

This clone showed up just a few times. This chain connects TRBV28 to TRBJ1-5; possibly TRBD1 for D (6 bases). V was shortened by 2 bases and J by 2 bases, with 13 bases between the two germline ends. This CDR3 has 16 amino acids. The V gene's germline CDR1 is MDHEN and CDR2 SYDVKM. CDR3: CASSLSRGRGNQPQHF. CDR3 sequence (DNA): TGTGCCAGCAGTTTAAGCAGGGGCAGGGGCAATCAGCCCCAGCATTTT.